What follows is one T cell receptor beta chain and its context. This record belongs to a study of blood T cell repertoires in COVID-19. Residents of 24 US areas, aged roughly 18 to 89 years, made up the participants. In assigning cohorts, the study relied on participant-reported clinical history. Each exposed participant met a COVID-19 case in the 2 weeks preceding study entry. Authors' processing steps: Quantification of nucleated cells was approximated via reference gene primer amplification. Profiled with immunoSEQ multiplex PCR; TCRdb holds only in-frame clones, not every one. That table gives V, J and clone size, and the DNA gave D and trimming. The sample holds about 280,000 clones; roughly 80% are singletons and the top ten take over 4%. There are 13 residues in the CDR3.

The J gene is TRBJ2-1, the V gene TRBV21-1; TRBD2, the table's D call, was not compared with the DNA. TRBV21-1 is a recognized pseudogene. Sequencing was done on a sample of PBMCs or T cells enriched from blood (not recorded which). The sequence was obtained from a man between 40 and 49 years old who had been exposed to COVID-19. CDR3 amino acids: CASSTRVSHEQFF. CDR3 DNA sequence: TGTGCCAGCAGCACTCGGGTTAGCCATGAGCAGTTCTTC.